The entry below gives a single TCR beta chain sequence along with its context. What it recognizes is unknown. Trimming removed 3 bases from V and 2 bases from J; junction bases left unmatched: 10. The CDR3 has 17 amino acids. Per germline, CDR1 MGHRA and CDR2 YSYEKL. Method: immunoSEQ multiplex PCR; TCRdb's copy keeps in-frame clones and lacks some. The sample lists under 65,000 clones; 77% were seen once. This entry comes from a study of radiotherapy plus CTLA-4 blockade in lung cancer. Whole-study results and caveats: Some TCR clones had been derived from tumors. These clones expanded in peripheral blood after radiotherapy plus ipilimumab. It was early blood T cell clone dynamics, with interferon-beta, that reportedly best predicted response.

The gene calls are TRBV4-1 and TRBJ1-3, with TRBD1 identical over 7 bases. Sequenced here: peripheral blood, sampled from a patient treated with radiotherapy plus ipilimumab. The sequence was collected from a human donor with non-small cell lung cancer whose response to radiotherapy plus ipilimumab could not be evaluated. CDR3 nucleotides: TGCGCCAGCAGCCAGTTCCAGCGGCAGGGGGCTGGAAACACCATATATTTT. Translation gives CASSQFQRQGAGNTIYF.